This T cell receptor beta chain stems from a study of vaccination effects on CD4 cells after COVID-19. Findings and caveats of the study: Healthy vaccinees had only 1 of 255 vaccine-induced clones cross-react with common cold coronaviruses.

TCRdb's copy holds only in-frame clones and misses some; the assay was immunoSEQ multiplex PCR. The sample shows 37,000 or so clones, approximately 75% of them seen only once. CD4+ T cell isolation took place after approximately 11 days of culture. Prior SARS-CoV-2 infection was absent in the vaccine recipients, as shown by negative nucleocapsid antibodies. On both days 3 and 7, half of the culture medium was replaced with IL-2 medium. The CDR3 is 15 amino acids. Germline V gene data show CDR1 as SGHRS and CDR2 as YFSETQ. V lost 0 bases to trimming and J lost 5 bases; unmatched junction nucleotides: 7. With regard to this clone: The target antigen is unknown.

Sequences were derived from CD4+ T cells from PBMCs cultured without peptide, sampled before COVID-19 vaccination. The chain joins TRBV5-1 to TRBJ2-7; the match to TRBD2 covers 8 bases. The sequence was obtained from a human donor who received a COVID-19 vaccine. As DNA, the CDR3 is TGCGCCAGCAGCTTGGAGGGTAGCGGGACCCACGAGCAGTACTTC. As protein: CASSLEGSGTHEQYF.